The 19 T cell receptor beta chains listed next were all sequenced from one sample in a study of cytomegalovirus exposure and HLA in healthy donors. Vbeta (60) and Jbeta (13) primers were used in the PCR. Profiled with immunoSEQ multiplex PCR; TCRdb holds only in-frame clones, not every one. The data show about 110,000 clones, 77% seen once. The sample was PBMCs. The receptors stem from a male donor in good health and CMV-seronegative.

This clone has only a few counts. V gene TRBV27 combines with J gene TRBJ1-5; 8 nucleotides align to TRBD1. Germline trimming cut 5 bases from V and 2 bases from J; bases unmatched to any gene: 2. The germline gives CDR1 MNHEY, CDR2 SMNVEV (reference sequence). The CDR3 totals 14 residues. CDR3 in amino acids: CASSMGQGNQPQHF. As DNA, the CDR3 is TGTGCCAGCAGTATGGGACAGGGCAATCAGCCCCAGCATTTT.

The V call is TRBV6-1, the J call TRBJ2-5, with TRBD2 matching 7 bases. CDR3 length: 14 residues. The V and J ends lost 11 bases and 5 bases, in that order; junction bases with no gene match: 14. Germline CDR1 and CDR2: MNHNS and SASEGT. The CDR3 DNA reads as TGTGCCCACCGCGGGGGTGGGGTAGGGGAGACCCAGTACTTC. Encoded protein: CAHRGGGVGETQYF.

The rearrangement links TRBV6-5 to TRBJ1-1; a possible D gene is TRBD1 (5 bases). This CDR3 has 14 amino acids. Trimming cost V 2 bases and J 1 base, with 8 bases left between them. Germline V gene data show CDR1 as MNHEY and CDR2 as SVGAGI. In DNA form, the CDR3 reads TGTGCCAGCAGTTACGGCGGGGGGAACACTGAAGCTTTCTTT. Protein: CASSYGGGNTEAFF.

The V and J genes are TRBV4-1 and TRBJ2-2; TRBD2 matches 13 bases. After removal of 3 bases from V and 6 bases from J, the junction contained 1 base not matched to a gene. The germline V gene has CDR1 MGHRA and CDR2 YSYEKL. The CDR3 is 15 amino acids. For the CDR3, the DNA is TGCGCCAGCAGCCACGGACTAGCGGGAGCCGGGGAGCTGTTTTTT. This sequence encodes CASSHGLAGAGELFF.

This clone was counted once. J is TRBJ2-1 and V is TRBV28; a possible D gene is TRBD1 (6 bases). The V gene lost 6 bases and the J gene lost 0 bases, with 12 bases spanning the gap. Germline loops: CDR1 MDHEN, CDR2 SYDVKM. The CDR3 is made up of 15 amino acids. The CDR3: CASRPSRGSYNEQFF. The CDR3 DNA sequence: TGTGCCAGCAGGCCTAGCAGGGGCTCCTACAATGAGCAGTTCTTC.

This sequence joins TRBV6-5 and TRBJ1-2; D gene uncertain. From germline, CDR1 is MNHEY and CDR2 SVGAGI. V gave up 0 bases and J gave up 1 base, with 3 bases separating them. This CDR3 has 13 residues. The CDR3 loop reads CASSYSHNYGYTF. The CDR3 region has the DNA TGTGCCAGCAGTTACTCTCATAACTATGGCTACACCTTC.

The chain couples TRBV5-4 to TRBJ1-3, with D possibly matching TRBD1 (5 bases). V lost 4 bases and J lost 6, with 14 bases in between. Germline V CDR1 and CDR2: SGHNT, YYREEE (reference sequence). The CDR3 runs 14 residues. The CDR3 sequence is CASSRGRGENTIYF. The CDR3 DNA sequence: TGTGCCAGCAGCCGAGGTAGGGGTGAAAACACCATATATTTT.

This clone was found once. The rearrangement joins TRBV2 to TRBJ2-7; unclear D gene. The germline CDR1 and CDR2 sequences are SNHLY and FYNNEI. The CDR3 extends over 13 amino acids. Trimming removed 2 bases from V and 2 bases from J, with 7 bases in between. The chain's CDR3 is CASSEQNTYEQYF. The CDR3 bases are TGTGCCAGCAGTGAACAGAATACCTACGAGCAGTACTTC.

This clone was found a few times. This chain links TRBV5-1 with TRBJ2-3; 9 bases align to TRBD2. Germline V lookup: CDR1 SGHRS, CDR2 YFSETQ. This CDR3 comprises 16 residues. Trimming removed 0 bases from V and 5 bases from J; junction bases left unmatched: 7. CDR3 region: CASSLGASGKIDTQYF. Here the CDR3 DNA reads TGCGCCAGCAGCTTGGGGGCTAGCGGGAAGATAGATACGCAGTATTTT.

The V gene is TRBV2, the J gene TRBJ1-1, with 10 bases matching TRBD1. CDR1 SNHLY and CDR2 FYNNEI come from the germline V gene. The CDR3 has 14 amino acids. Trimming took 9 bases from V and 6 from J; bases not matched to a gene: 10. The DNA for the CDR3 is TGTGCCAGTCAATTGGGACAGGGGATGGCTGAAGCTTTCTTT. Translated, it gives CASQLGQGMAEAFF.

CDR3 amino acids: CASSLGSGSLKSKSYEQYF. CDR3 coding DNA: TGTGCCAGCAGCTTAGGTAGCGGGTCCCTTAAGTCGAAATCCTACGAGCAGTACTTC. This chain connects TRBV7-8 to TRBJ2-7; 7 bases map to TRBD2. V shed 1 base, J shed 1 base, and the junction held 16 bases outside the gene matches. The CDR3 consists of 19 residues. Germline V gene data show CDR1 as SGHVS and CDR2 as FQNEAQ.

The CDR3 coding sequence is TGTGCCTGGAGTGTCCTAGGGGCGATGAACACTGAAGCTTTCTTT. Protein product: CAWSVLGAMNTEAFF. The chain carries TRBV30 and TRBJ1-1; a weak D match, TRBD1 (5 bases). Germline V gene sequence: CDR1 GTSNPN, CDR2 SVGIG (reference sequence). The CDR3 spans 15 residues. V dropped 0 bases and J dropped 0 bases, with 11 bases sitting between them.

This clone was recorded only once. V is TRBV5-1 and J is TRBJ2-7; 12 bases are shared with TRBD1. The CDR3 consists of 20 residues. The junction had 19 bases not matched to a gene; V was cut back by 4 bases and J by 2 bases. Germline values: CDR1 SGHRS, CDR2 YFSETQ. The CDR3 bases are TGCGCCAGCAGCCGCCGGGACAGGGGGCCACTAGCGGGATTTCCCTACGAGCAGTACTTC. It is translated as CASSRRDRGPLAGFPYEQYF.

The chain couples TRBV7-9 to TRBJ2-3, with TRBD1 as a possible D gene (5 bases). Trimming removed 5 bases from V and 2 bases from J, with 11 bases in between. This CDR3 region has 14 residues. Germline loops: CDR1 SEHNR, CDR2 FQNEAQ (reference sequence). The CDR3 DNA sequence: TGTGCCAGCAGCCAAAGCAGGGTCACAGATACGCAGTATTTT. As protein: CASSQSRVTDTQYF.

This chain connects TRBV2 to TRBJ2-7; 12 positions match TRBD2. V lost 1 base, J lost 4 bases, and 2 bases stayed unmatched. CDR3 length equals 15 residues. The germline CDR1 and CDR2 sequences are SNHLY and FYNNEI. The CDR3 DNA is TGTGCCAGCAGTGAAGAGACTAGCGGGGGATACGAGCAGTACTTC. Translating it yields CASSEETSGGYEQYF.

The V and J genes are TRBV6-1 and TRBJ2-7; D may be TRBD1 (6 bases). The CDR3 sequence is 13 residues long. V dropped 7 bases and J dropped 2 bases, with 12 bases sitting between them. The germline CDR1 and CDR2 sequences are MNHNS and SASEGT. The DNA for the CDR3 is TGTGCCAGCACGGTGGGGGCCGCCTACGAGCAGTACTTC. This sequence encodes CASTVGAAYEQYF.

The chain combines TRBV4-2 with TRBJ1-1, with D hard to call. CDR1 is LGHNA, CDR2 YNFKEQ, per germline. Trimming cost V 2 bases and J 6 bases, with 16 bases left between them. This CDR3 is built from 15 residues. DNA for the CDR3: TGTGCCAGCAGCCAAATAAACAGAGAAGGCGCTGAAGCTTTCTTT. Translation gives CASSQINREGAEAFF.

The CDR3 here is CASTEWTEAFF. CDR3 coding DNA: TGTGCCAGCACGGAGTGGACTGAAGCTTTCTTT. This sequence joins TRBV28 and TRBJ1-1; D gene unclear. Per the germline V gene, CDR1 is MDHEN and CDR2 is SYDVKM. CDR3 size: 11 residues. Trimming pared 7 bases from V and 5 bases from J, leaving 8 bases between.

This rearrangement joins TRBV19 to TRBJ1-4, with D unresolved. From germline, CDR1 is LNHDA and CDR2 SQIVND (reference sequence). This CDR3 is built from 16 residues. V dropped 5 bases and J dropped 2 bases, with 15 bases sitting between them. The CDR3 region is CASSLERVATNEKLFF. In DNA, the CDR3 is TGTGCCAGTAGTTTGGAGAGGGTAGCCACTAATGAAAAACTGTTTTTT.